This entry lists 30 T cell receptor beta chains sequenced from one sample in a study of human T cells and chemical hapten exposure. TCRdb processed the RACE reads anew with MiXCR; each CDR3 protein has one entry. The sample holds some 340,000 distinct CDR3 sequences, around 7% seen once. The sample's time point: patch test 1, 2 weeks after DPC sensitization. As to treatment: therapeutic diphenylcyclopropenone sensitization with weekly scalp DPC. Material: whole blood, obtained in connection with sensitization to the hapten diphenylcyclopropenone (DPC). These receptors were taken from a woman aged 18-35 years with alopecia areata. Some clones in this sample may be carry-over from other donors' samples.

This clonotype was seen a few times. The chain is built from TRBV5-1 and TRBJ2-3; D is unresolved. With 3 bases removed from V and 2 bases from J, the gap between germline ends came to 10 bases. This CDR3 region has 14 residues. Germline V lookup: CDR1 SGHRS, CDR2 YFSETQ. CDR3 region: CASSYGIPTDTQYF. Here the CDR3 DNA reads TGCGCCAGCAGCTACGGAATTCCCACAGATACGCAGTATTTT.

The rearrangement uses TRBV2 and TRBJ2-3; perhaps TRBD1 as D (6 bases). The CDR3 has 14 residues. Per the germline V gene, CDR1 is SNHLY and CDR2 is FYNNEI. V was pared by 6 bases and J by 2 bases, with 12 bases between. The CDR3 region is CASSFDRLTDTQYF. In nucleotides, the CDR3 is TGTGCCAGCAGCTTTGACAGGCTCACAGATACGCAGTATTTT.

This clonotype was recorded many times. V is TRBV20-1 and J is TRBJ1-2; 7 positions agree with TRBD1. Per germline, CDR1 DFQATT and CDR2 SNEGSKA (reference sequence). CDR3 length: 13 residues. After removal of 6 bases from V and 4 bases from J, the junction contained 8 bases not matched to a gene. CDR3 DNA sequence: TGCAGTGCCAATACAGGGGTCTCCTATGGCTACACCTTC. It yields the protein CSANTGVSYGYTF.

This chain joins TRBV4-1 and TRBJ1-2; no definite D call. The CDR3 is made up of 15 amino acids. Germline CDR1 MGHRA, CDR2 YSYEKL. V lost 4 bases and J 5 bases, leaving 17 bases between the germline ends. In DNA, the CDR3 is TGCGCCAGCAGCCCCCAAACAGTGAGACGATATGGCTACACCTTC. Residues: CASSPQTVRRYGYTF.

This rearrangement joins TRBV9 to TRBJ1-3; maybe TRBD1 (6 bases). V was pared by 3 bases and J by 0 bases, with 13 bases between. Germline values: CDR1 SGDLS, CDR2 YYNGEE. The CDR3 has 16 residues. CDR3 bases: TGTGCCAGCAGCGAAAACACAGGGAGCTCTGGAAACACCATATATTTT. Translated, it gives CASSENTGSSGNTIYF. Combining the CDR3 with reference TRBV9 and TRBJ1-3 gives the whole variable domain DSGVTQTPKHLITATGQRVTLRCSPRSGDLSVYWYQQSLDQGLQFLIQYYNGEERAKGNILERFSAQQFPDLHSELNLSSLELGDSALYFCASSENTGSSGNTIYFGEGSWLTVV.

This clonotype was detected only a few times. This chain joins TRBV10-3 and TRBJ2-3; 12 nucleotides agree with TRBD2. The CDR3 covers 16 residues. The trim removed 7 bases at V and 4 bases at J, leaving 9 bases unmatched. Per the germline V gene, CDR1 is ENHRY and CDR2 is SYGVKD. The CDR3 DNA reads as TGTGCCATCACCTCCCCTAGCGGGGGGGCCGCAGATACGCAGTATTTT. Its protein product is CAITSPSGGAADTQYF.

This clonotype was seen repeatedly, ten times or more. This chain connects TRBV7-6 to TRBJ2-7; D is perhaps TRBD2 (5 bases). V was trimmed by 5 bases and J by 6 bases, leaving 8 bases between them. CDR1 is SGHVS, CDR2 FNYEAQ, per germline. The CDR3 length is 11 residues. The CDR3 DNA follows: TGTGCCAGCAGCGCTGGAGGCGAGCAGTACTTC. Protein sequence: CASSAGGEQYF.

The chain recombines TRBV12-3 or TRBV12-4 with TRBJ1-1; D is unclear. Trimming shortened V by 10 bases and J by 0 bases, and 15 bases separated the two germline ends. The CDR3 is 14 amino acids. The DNA for the CDR3 is TGTGCCACCCGCAGGCGCTACATGAACACTGAAGCTTTCTTT. Translating it yields CATRRRYMNTEAFF.

The V gene is TRBV9, the J gene TRBJ1-1; D possibly corresponds to TRBD1 (6 bases). Per the germline V gene, CDR1 is SGDLS and CDR2 is YYNGEE. V was trimmed by 0 bases and J by 4 bases, leaving 10 bases between them. CDR3 length equals 14 residues. The CDR3 reads CASSVGAGVTEAFF. The CDR3 DNA follows: TGTGCCAGCAGCGTAGGGGCAGGGGTCACTGAAGCTTTCTTT.

In this sample, this clonotype turned up a few times. The chain recombines TRBV18 with TRBJ2-3; D ambiguous. This CDR3 has 13 residues. Germline CDR1 and CDR2: KGHSH and LQKENI. With 0 bases removed from V and 4 bases from J, the gap between germline ends came to 5 bases. The chain's CDR3 is CASSPPWSDTQYF. CDR3 sequence (DNA): TGTGCCAGCTCACCACCTTGGTCAGATACGCAGTATTTT.

This chain joins TRBV12-3 or TRBV12-4 and TRBJ2-7; TRBD1 might be the D (6 bases). The CDR3 runs to 13 residues. The ends were cut back, 3 bases at V and 2 bases at J, with 8 bases in the middle. The CDR3 loop reads CASSFTGPYEQYF. The CDR3 DNA reads as TGTGCCAGCAGTTTTACAGGGCCCTACGAGCAGTACTTC.

This clonotype was counted many times. V gene TRBV29-1 combines with J gene TRBJ2-3, with 9 bases fitting TRBD1. V lost 4 bases and J lost 3; bases outside the gene matches: 8. The CDR3 has 15 residues. Per the germline V gene, CDR1 is SQVTM and CDR2 is ANQGSEA. The CDR3 here is CSVAGQGSPTDTQYF. The CDR3 DNA reads as TGCAGCGTTGCGGGACAGGGCTCCCCAACAGATACGCAGTATTTT.

The chain has TRBV7-9 and TRBJ2-7, with D perhaps TRBD1 (5 bases). The CDR3 is 15 amino acids. Germline assignment: CDR1 SEHNR and CDR2 FQNEAQ (reference sequence). V shed 1 base and J shed 2 bases, with 12 bases lying between them. The CDR3 is CASSLVTGAPYEQYF. The CDR3 DNA is TGTGCCAGCAGCTTAGTAACAGGTGCTCCCTACGAGCAGTACTTC.

This clonotype has a handful of counts. J is TRBJ2-4 and V is TRBV12-3 or TRBV12-4; D unresolved. With 5 bases removed from V and 0 bases from J, the gap between germline ends came to 11 bases. This CDR3 comprises 15 residues. CDR3 region: CASSPRRLAKNIQYF. CDR3 DNA sequence: TGTGCCAGCAGTCCCCGCAGGCTAGCCAAAAACATTCAGTACTTC.

This clonotype has at least ten counts. The J gene is TRBJ2-1, the V gene TRBV4-1; D is unclear. Germline loops: CDR1 MGHRA, CDR2 YSYEKL. This CDR3 has 15 amino acids. Trimming removed 1 base from V and 8 bases from J, with 15 bases in between. The CDR3 coding sequence is TGCGCCAGCAGCCAAGTTCGTGTGTTCGAAGATGAGCAGTTCTTC. The encoded protein is CASSQVRVFEDEQFF.

This clonotype was detected ten times or more. The chain is built from TRBV11-2 and TRBJ2-3; D is unresolved. The CDR3 has 12 residues. Trimming left V 6 bases short and J 6 bases short, with 10 bases between. Germline CDR1 is SGHAT and CDR2 is FQNNGV. DNA for the CDR3: TGTGCCAGCAGACTCACGGAGGATACGCAGTATTTT. Amino acids: CASRLTEDTQYF.

This sequence joins TRBV29-1 and TRBJ1-1; 7 nucleotides agree with TRBD1. With V trimmed by 5 bases and J by 0 bases, 6 bases remained unmatched. Germline loops: CDR1 SQVTM, CDR2 ANQGSEA. This CDR3 is built from 14 residues. The chain's CDR3 is CSVLGDSMNTEAFF. In DNA, the CDR3 is TGCAGCGTTTTGGGGGACAGCATGAACACTGAAGCTTTCTTT.

This chain joins TRBV14 and TRBJ2-3; D remains ambiguous. The J call may be incorrect, as the DNA end agrees better with TRBJ1-5. The CDR3 loop spans 13 amino acids. Germline lookup yields CDR1 SGHDN and CDR2 FVKESK. CDR3 coding DNA: TGTGCCAGCAGCCCTCACGGGCAAGATACGCAGCATTTT. This gives the protein CASSPHGQDTQHF.

The chain carries TRBV6-1 and TRBJ2-3; 15 bases match TRBD2. The CDR3 has 16 residues. Germline V lookup: CDR1 MNHNS, CDR2 SASEGT. Trimming removed 4 bases from V and 6 bases from J; junction bases left unmatched: 5. CDR3 nucleotide sequence: TGTGCCAGCAGTGCTTGGACTAGCGGGGGGGCCGATACGCAGTATTTT. It specifies CASSAWTSGGADTQYF.

This chain joins TRBV19 and TRBJ1-1; D unresolved. The V gene lost 3 bases and the J gene lost 1 base, with 12 bases spanning the gap. CDR1 LNHDA and CDR2 SQIVND come from the germline V gene (reference sequence). The CDR3 is 15 amino acids. CDR3 region: CASSMAPGGNTEAFF. The CDR3 DNA sequence: TGTGCCAGTAGTATGGCCCCCGGTGGGAACACTGAAGCTTTCTTT.

Many counts were recorded for this clonotype. The rearrangement uses TRBV7-2 and TRBJ2-5; a weak D match, TRBD2 (7 bases). Germline values: CDR1 SGHTA, CDR2 FQGNSA. The length of the CDR3 is 13 residues. Trimming removed 11 bases at V and 3 bases at J, with 16 bases between. The CDR3 nucleotides read TGTGCCTCGCAGGGGAGGGTAGAAGAGACCCAGTACTTC. Translating gives CASQGRVEETQYF.

This clonotype was seen only a few times. The chain uses TRBV4-3 and TRBJ2-7; 11 bases fit TRBD2. CDR3 length: 15 amino acids. CDR1 is LGHNA, CDR2 YSLEER, per germline. The V and J ends lost 0 bases and 7 bases, in that order; junction bases with no gene match: 5. DNA for the CDR3: TGCGCCAGCAGCCAAGAGTTAGCGGGGGGGCGGGAGCAGTACTTC. Translation gives CASSQELAGGREQYF.

This clonotype was counted at least ten times. V is TRBV29-1 and J is TRBJ2-1; 16 positions match TRBD2. CDR1 is SQVTM, CDR2 ANQGSEA, per germline. With V trimmed by 5 bases and J by 6 bases, 10 bases remained unmatched. The CDR3 spans 17 residues. DNA for the CDR3: TGCAGCGTTCCGGGACTAGCGGGGGGGCTCTTTGGCAATGAGCAGTTCTTC. It translates to CSVPGLAGGLFGNEQFF.

This clonotype was picked up a small number of times. V and J are TRBV19 and TRBJ2-7; the D gene is possibly TRBD1 (5 bases). The CDR3 sequence is 13 residues long. The ends were cut back, 6 bases at V and 3 bases at J, with 12 bases in the middle. CDR1 is LNHDA, CDR2 SQIVND, per germline (reference sequence). CDR3 residues: CASRDSWGYEQYF. The DNA of the CDR3 is TGTGCCAGTAGAGACAGCTGGGGCTACGAGCAGTACTTC.

J is TRBJ1-2 and V is TRBV29-1; weak D call: TRBD1 (5 bases). Trimming took 4 bases from V and 8 from J, leaving 11 bases between them. Germline loops: CDR1 SQVTM, CDR2 ANQGSEA. The CDR3 is 11 amino acids. The CDR3: CSVGSRGGYTF. CDR3 in DNA: TGCAGCGTTGGTTCGAGGGGAGGCTACACCTTC.

The V call is TRBV20-1, the J call TRBJ1-2; TRBD1 aligns across 9 bases. The V segment lost 1 base and the J segment 0 bases; nucleotides outside the gene matches: 12. Germline values: CDR1 DFQATT, CDR2 SNEGSKA (reference sequence). CDR3 size: 18 residues. In DNA form, the CDR3 reads TGCAGTGCTAGAGTCCGGGACAGGGCGGATCTAGCTAACTATGGCTACACCTTC. Amino acid sequence: CSARVRDRADLANYGYTF.

The chain uses TRBV11-2 and TRBJ2-1; D perhaps matches TRBD2 (6 bases). Germline V lookup: CDR1 SGHAT, CDR2 FQNNGV. The CDR3 contains 12 residues. V shed 5 bases and J shed 6 bases, with 8 bases lying between them. The CDR3 region has the DNA TGTGCCAGCAGCACGACTAGCAATGAGCAGTTCTTC. Protein sequence: CASSTTSNEQFF.

This clonotype was counted between two and nine times. This chain connects TRBV5-5 to TRBJ1-1; 10 nucleotides match TRBD1. The CDR3 has 16 residues. Trimming cost V 4 bases and J 1 base; bases outside gene matches: 7. Germline CDR1 and CDR2: SGHKS and YYEKEE (reference sequence). The CDR3 DNA is TGTGCCAGCAGCAAGGGACAGGGGACGGCGAACACTGAAGCTTTCTTT. Translating gives CASSKGQGTANTEAFF.

This clonotype was detected ten times or more. This sequence joins TRBV4-3 and TRBJ1-5; 7 bases fit TRBD1. CDR1 is LGHNA, CDR2 YSLEER, per germline. V gave up 0 bases and J gave up 7 bases; unmatched junction bases: 6. The CDR3 extends over 15 amino acids. The CDR3 loop is CASSQEEGAQQPQHF. CDR3 sequence (DNA): TGCGCCAGCAGCCAAGAGGAGGGGGCACAGCAGCCCCAGCATTTT.

V gene TRBV6-2 or TRBV6-3 combines with J gene TRBJ2-2, with 8 bases identical to TRBD1. J lost 0 bases, V lost 6 bases, and 3 bases had no gene match. CDR3 length equals 15 residues. CDR1 MNHEY and CDR2 SVGEGT come from the germline V gene. The CDR3 reads CASSRGQANTGELFF. In DNA, the CDR3 is TGTGCCAGCAGCCGGGGACAGGCGAACACCGGGGAGCTGTTTTTT.